This entry is about one TCR beta chain. Its specificity is unknown. This entry is derived from a study of cytomegalovirus exposure and HLA in healthy donors. Produced via immunoSEQ multiplex PCR; TCRdb's table is partial and in-frame only. The sample shows about 140,000 clones, roughly four fifths of them seen only once. The CDR3 is 13 amino acids. V dropped 5 bases and J dropped 3 bases, with 10 bases sitting between them. CDR1 and CDR2 from the germline V gene are LNHDA and SQIVND (reference sequence). Study-level points and caveats: There were three CMV-associated chains whose specificity for CMV antigens was confirmed in vitro. Cytomegalovirus status, reportedly, was diagnosed with high specificity and sensitivity by the classifier. Researchers catalogued 160 or so TCR beta chains as cytomegalovirus-associated.

The TCR comes from a woman aged 25 to 39 in good health and CMV-seronegative. The sample was PBMCs. The chain has TRBV19 and TRBJ1-1; tentatively, D is TRBD1 (5 bases). CDR3 in amino acids: CASSRRGDTEAFF. In DNA, the CDR3 is TGTGCCAGTAGTCGGAGGGGAGACACTGAAGCTTTCTTT.